This T cell receptor (beta chain) was recorded in a study of T cell responses to AZD1222 COVID-19 vaccine. Study-level results: White British donors predominated, females outnumbered males, and clonal diversity was possibly underestimated.

The method was immunoSEQ multiplex PCR; TCRdb's version includes in-frame clones alone and lacks a portion of them. Here the sample spans around 140,000 clones, 90% being singletons. This clone was seen a handful of times. Antigen specificity is unknown. The TCR sequence derives from an adult in good health. The input for sequencing was peripheral blood, taken on day 0 of AZD1222 vaccination.

The CDR3 sequence is CASSLGTANEQFF. In DNA, the CDR3 is TGCGCCAGCAGCTTGGGGACAGCGAATGAGCAGTTCTTC. V usage is TRBV5-1 and J usage is TRBJ2-1; tentatively, D is TRBD1 (6 bases). CDR3 length: 13 amino acids. Germline assignment: CDR1 SGHRS and CDR2 YFSETQ. Trimming pared 0 bases from V and 7 bases from J, leaving 8 bases between. Combining the CDR3 with reference TRBV5-1 and TRBJ2-1 gives the whole variable domain KAGVTQTPRYLIKTRGQQVTLSCSPISGHRSVSWYQQTPGQGLQFLFEYFSETQRNKGNFPGRFSGRQFSNSRSEMNVSTLELGDSALYLCASSLGTANEQFFGPGTRLTVL.